This TCR beta chain was identified during a study of blood T cell repertoires in COVID-19. The length of the CDR3 is 15 residues. J gave up 7 bases and V 8 bases, and 11 bases lay outside the gene matches. Per the germline V gene, CDR1 is LNHDA and CDR2 is SQIVND (reference sequence). Per the original data handling: Estimates of nucleated cell counts were drawn from the amplification of reference gene primers. Profiling relied on immunoSEQ multiplex PCR, and the TCRdb table lists in-frame clones only, not all of them. V and J calls and clone size follow that table, whereas D and trimming were derived from the DNA. The top ten hold roughly 1.6% of the sample, which has a few hundred thousand clones, about 84% seen once.

V and J are TRBV19 and TRBJ2-1; the match to TRBD1 covers 10 bases. What was sequenced was peripheral blood. The clonotype originates from a woman aged 45-60 years with acute or convalescent COVID-19. The CDR3 region is CASRFPGQGYNEQFF. As DNA, the CDR3 is TGTGCCAGTCGATTCCCGGGACAGGGGTATAATGAGCAGTTCTTC.